This T cell receptor (beta chain) was recovered during a study of T cells in Graves' hyperthyroidism and ophthalmopathy. Study-level information: The blood sample was taken at first diagnosis, before treatment began. Overall study results and limits: The majority of expanded thyroid clonotypes above 0.001 also appeared in blood. A median approximately 6.8 months before onset, the model predicted ophthalmopathy.

Regarding this clonotype: The target antigen is unknown.

Germline CDR1 is SQVTM and CDR2 is ANQGSEA. This CDR3 is built from 18 residues. Trimming removed 0 bases at V and 1 base at J, with 20 bases between. Researchers took RNA transcripts and amplified the TCR beta CDR3 regions from them. The TCR CDR3 first-round RT-PCR relied on the HTBI primer set. TCRdb recomputed calls from the multiplex PCR reads with MiXCR, one row per CDR3 protein. The profile covers 640,000 or so distinct CDR3 sequences, with 14% appearing a single time and around 7% taken by the ten largest. Based on clinical symptoms, serum thyroxine and TRAb, thyroid ultrasound and orbital computed tomography, diagnoses were reached.

The clonotype was recovered from a woman aged 18-29 years with Graves' ophthalmopathy. The sample was blood. V gene TRBV29-1 combines with J gene TRBJ2-3; TRBD2 might be the D (7 bases). CDR3 region: CSVEDPGGLGGGTDTQYF. The CDR3 bases are TGCAGCGTTGAAGATCCTGGCGGACTAGGGGGTGGCACAGATACGCAGTATTTT.